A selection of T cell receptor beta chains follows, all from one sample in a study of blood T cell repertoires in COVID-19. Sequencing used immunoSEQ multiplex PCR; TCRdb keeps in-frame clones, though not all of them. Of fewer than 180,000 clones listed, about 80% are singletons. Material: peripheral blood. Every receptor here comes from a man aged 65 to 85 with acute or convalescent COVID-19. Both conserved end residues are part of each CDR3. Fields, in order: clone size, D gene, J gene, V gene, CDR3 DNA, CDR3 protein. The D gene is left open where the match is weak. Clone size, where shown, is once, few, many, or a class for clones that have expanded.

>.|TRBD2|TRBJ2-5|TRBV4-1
TGCGCCAGCAGCCAAGGGCGCGGGGGACAAGAGACCCAGTACTTC
CASSQGRGGQETQYF
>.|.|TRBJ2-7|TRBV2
TGTGCCAGCAGGCCCGTAGGGGAATGGGACTACGAGCAGTACTTC
CASRPVGEWDYEQYF
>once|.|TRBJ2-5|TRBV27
TGTGCCAGCAAAAGACTAGTAACGGAGACCCAGTACTTC
CASKRLVTETQYF
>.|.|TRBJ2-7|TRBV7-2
TGTGCCAGCAGCTTAATGTCGGCGCCAGGTTACGAGCAGTACTTC
CASSLMSAPGYEQYF
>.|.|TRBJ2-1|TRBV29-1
TGCAGCGTCCCAGGTGGGAGCCCCTACAATGAGCAGTTCTTC
CSVPGGSPYNEQFF
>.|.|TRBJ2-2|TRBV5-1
TGCGCCAGCAGCTTGATCGGTTCCTCGACTAACACCGGGGAGCTGTTTTTT
CASSLIGSSTNTGELFF
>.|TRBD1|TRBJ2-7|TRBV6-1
TGTGCCAGCAGTGAACGAACAGGGGATTTGCGTGAGCAGTACTTC
CASSERTGDLREQYF
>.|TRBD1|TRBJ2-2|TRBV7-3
TGTGCCAGCAGCTTAAATCCGACAGGGGCGGGCACCGGGGAGCTGTTTTTT
CASSLNPTGAGTGELFF
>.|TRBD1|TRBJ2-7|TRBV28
TGTGCCAGCAGTTTCCCAGGGGGCTACGAGCAGTACTTC
CASSFPGGYEQYF
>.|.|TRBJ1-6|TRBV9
TGTGCCAGCAGCAAACTTGTAGGGGATTCACCCCTCCACTTT
CASSKLVGDSPLHF
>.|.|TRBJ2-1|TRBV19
TGTGCCAGTAGTACGCTAGCCTACAATGAGCAGTTCTTC
CASSTLAYNEQFF
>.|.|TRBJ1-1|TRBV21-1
TGTGCCAGCAGCAAGGGACTGGGGGGGACTGAAGCTTTCTTT
CASSKGLGGTEAFF
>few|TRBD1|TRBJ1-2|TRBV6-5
TGTGCCAGCAGTTACGAAGGGGGCAGCGCCTATGGCTACACCTTC
CASSYEGGSAYGYTF
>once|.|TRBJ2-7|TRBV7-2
TGTGCCAGCAGCTTAGAACCAGGGAGGTACGAGCAGTACTTC
CASSLEPGRYEQYF
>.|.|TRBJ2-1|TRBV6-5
TGTGCCAGCAGTTACGGGGGGGGCGGGCATGAGCAGTTCTTC
CASSYGGGGHEQFF
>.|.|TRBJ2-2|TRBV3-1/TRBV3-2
TGTGCCAGCAGCCAAGATCAACCGGGCACCGGGGAGCTGTTTTTT
CASSQDQPGTGELFF
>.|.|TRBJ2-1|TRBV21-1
TGTGCCAGCAGCAAAGGGGGGGGCCGGGGGGTTAATGAGCAGTTCTTC
CASSKGGGRGVNEQFF
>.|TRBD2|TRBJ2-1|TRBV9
TGTGCCAGCAGCGTAGTCGGGCTAGCGGGGGGGGACAATGAGCAGTTCTTC
CASSVVGLAGGDNEQFF
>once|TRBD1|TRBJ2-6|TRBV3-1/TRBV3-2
TGTGCCAGCAGCGCCACAGGGGGAAGGGGGGCCAACGTCCTGACTTTC
CASSATGGRGANVLTF
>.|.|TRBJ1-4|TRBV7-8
TGTGCCAGCAGCCCCGGGGGTCCGGAAAAACTGTTTTTT
CASSPGGPEKLFF
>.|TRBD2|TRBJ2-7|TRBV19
TGTGCCACCTCAGCGGGGCCCTACGAGCAGTACTTC
CATSAGPYEQYF
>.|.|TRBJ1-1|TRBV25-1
TGTGCCAGCAGTGTAGGGCAGGGAGGGTCTGAAGCTTTCTTT
CASSVGQGGSEAFF
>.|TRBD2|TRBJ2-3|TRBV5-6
TGTGCCAGCAGCTTGCTGACTAGCGGGAGAAAGAGCACAGATACGCAGTATTTT
CASSLLTSGRKSTDTQYF
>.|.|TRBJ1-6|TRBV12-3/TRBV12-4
TGTGCCAGCGCCCGAGGGGGGGCATCACCCCTCCACTTT
CASARGGASPLHF
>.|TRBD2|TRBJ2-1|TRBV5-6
TGTGCCAGCAGCAGGACTAGCGGGGATTACAATGAGCAGTTCTTC
CASSRTSGDYNEQFF
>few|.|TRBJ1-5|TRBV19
TGTGCCAGCGATAGGGGGGGATATAGCAATCAGCCCCAGCATTTT
CASDRGGYSNQPQHF
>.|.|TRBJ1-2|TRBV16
TGTGCCAGCAGCGAAAACAGGGTCGGCTACACCTTC
CASSENRVGYTF
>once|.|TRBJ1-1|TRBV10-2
TGCGCCAGCAGAGGCGGGGAGGCCATAGAAGCTTTCTTT
CASRGGEAIEAFF
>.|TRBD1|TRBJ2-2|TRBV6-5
TGTGCCAGCAGTTCATGGACAGGGATTGCCGGGGAGCTGTTTTTT
CASSSWTGIAGELFF
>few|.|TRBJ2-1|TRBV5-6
TGTGCCAGCAGCTTGGCCTGGGCCGTTAGCTCCTACAATGAGCAGTTCTTC
CASSLAWAVSSYNEQFF
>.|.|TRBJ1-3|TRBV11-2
TGTGCCAGCAGCTCCCAAGACAGTCCCGGAAACACCATATATTTT
CASSSQDSPGNTIYF
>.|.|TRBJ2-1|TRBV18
TGTGCCAGCTCACCAGGGGACAGCGGGCTCAATGAGCAGTTCTTC
CASSPGDSGLNEQFF
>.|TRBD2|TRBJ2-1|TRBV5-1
TGCGCCAGCAGCATGAGCGGGAGCGAGAGGAATGAGCAGTTCTTC
CASSMSGSERNEQFF
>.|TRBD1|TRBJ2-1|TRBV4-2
TGTGCCAGCAGCCAGGACAGGGGTCGGGAGCAGTTCTTC
CASSQDRGREQFF
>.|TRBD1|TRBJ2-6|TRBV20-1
TGCAGTGCTAGTTATCTCGGGACAGGGAAGGTCCTGAACTCTGGGGCCAACGTCCTGACTTTC
CSASYLGTGKVLNSGANVLTF
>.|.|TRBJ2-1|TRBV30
TGTGCCTGGAGTGCGGCAGGGGCCCTCTACAATGAGCAGTTCTTC
CAWSAAGALYNEQFF
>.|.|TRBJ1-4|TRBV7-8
TGTGCCAGCAGCTTATCTGCTAATGAAAAACTGTTTTTT
CASSLSANEKLFF
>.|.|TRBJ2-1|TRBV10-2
TGCGCCAGCAGTGAGTTTCTCGCCGGGTCCTACAATGAGCAGTTCTTC
CASSEFLAGSYNEQFF
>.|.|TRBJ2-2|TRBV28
TGTGCCACACAGGGTATGACCGGGGAGCTGTTTTTT
CATQGMTGELFF
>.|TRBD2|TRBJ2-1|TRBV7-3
TGTGCCAGCAGCCCTCAGGGCGGGGGACTAGCGGAGCAGTTCTTC
CASSPQGGGLAEQFF